Shown below are 16 T cell receptor beta chains from a single sample sequenced in a study of T cell changes during pregnancy in multiple sclerosis. TCRdb's table, derived via immunoSEQ multiplex PCR, lists solely in-frame clones and lacks some. This sample carries about 28,000 clones, approximately 89% of them seen once, and the ten largest clones take about 0.78%. The sample in question was CD4+ T cells from peripheral blood mononuclear cells, obtained in the second trimester of pregnancy. These receptors came from a female donor with multiple sclerosis, enrolled in a pregnancy study.

The V and J genes are TRBV15 and TRBJ1-1, with D hard to call. Trimming cost V 3 bases and J 1 base, with 6 bases left between them. CDR1 and CDR2 (germline): LNHNV, YYDKDF (reference sequence). This CDR3 contains 13 residues. CDR3 in DNA: TGTGCCACCAGCAGCGACAAGAACACTGAAGCTTTCTTT. Protein sequence: CATSSDKNTEAFF.

This chain uses TRBV2 with TRBJ2-7; 7 bases are a match to TRBD1. J was trimmed by 2 bases and V by 6 bases; bases with no gene match: 10. The CDR3 has 15 amino acids. Germline V gene data show CDR1 as SNHLY and CDR2 as FYNNEI. CDR3 loop: CASRLPDRITYEQYF. The CDR3 bases are TGTGCCAGCAGGCTACCGGACAGGATCACCTACGAGCAGTACTTC.

The V gene is TRBV6-5, the J gene TRBJ2-1, with 11 bases lining up with TRBD1. CDR1 is MNHEY and CDR2 is SVGAGI in the germline V gene. V was clipped by 2 bases and J by 6 bases; unmatched bases: 6. This CDR3 comprises 16 residues. CDR3 bases: TGTGCCAGCAGTTACCGAGCCGGGACAGGGGGCAATGAGCAGTTCTTC. Its translation: CASSYRAGTGGNEQFF.

V usage is TRBV5-6 and J usage is TRBJ2-1; 12 positions agree with TRBD1. In germline, CDR1 is SGHDT, CDR2 YYEEEE. CDR3 size: 16 residues. The ends lost 3 bases at V and 7 bases at J; junction bases unmatched: 8. CDR3 loop: CASSWGGQGANNEQFF. The DNA of the CDR3 is TGTGCCAGCAGCTGGGGGGGACAGGGGGCCAATAATGAGCAGTTCTTC.

This clone appeared a few times. The chain links TRBV6-1 to TRBJ1-6; 9 nucleotides match TRBD1. Germline trimming cut 6 bases from V and 12 bases from J; bases unmatched to any gene: 9. The length of the CDR3 is 14 residues. CDR1 and CDR2 from the germline V gene are MNHNS and SASEGT. The CDR3 here is CASRYITGGRPLHF. In DNA, the CDR3 is TGTGCCAGCAGATATATCACAGGGGGCCGACCCCTCCACTTT.

The CDR3 sequence: CASSSSGGYNEQFF. The CDR3 region has the DNA TGTGCCAGCAGCTCCAGCGGGGGTTACAATGAGCAGTTCTTC. This chain joins TRBV7-9 and TRBJ2-1, with 8 bases fitting TRBD2. Germline CDR1 is SEHNR and CDR2 is FQNEAQ (reference sequence). The CDR3 is 14 residues long. Germline trimming cut 4 bases from V and 4 bases from J; bases unmatched to any gene: 3.

This chain joins TRBV6-1 and TRBJ1-1; D ambiguous. Trimming stripped 6 bases from V and 1 base from J, with 12 bases between. This CDR3 spans 14 amino acids. CDR1 is MNHNS, CDR2 SASEGT, per germline. The CDR3 DNA is TGTGCCAGCAGGAAATATACGGGGAACACTGAAGCTTTCTTT. It translates to CASRKYTGNTEAFF.

The count of this clone is one. This sequence joins TRBV5-4 and TRBJ1-2; D remains unclear. Germline-derived CDR1 and CDR2 are SGHNT and YYREEE (reference sequence). Trimming removed 1 base from V and 4 bases from J, with 11 bases in between. The CDR3 length is 14 residues. The CDR3 DNA reads as TGTGCCAGCAGCTTGTTGGAGGAGGGCTATGGCTACACCTTC. Its protein product is CASSLLEEGYGYTF.

The J gene is TRBJ1-5, the V gene TRBV23-1; TRBD1 matches at 7 bases. TRBV23-1 is an open reading frame whose function is uncertain. The trim removed 11 bases at V and 5 bases at J, leaving 15 bases unmatched. This CDR3 is built from 15 residues. CDR3 amino acids: CAATGVKGTHQPQHF. CDR3 coding DNA: TGCGCCGCCACAGGGGTGAAGGGCACACATCAGCCCCAGCATTTT.

This chain uses TRBV7-2 with TRBJ2-1; 7 nucleotides align to TRBD1. The CDR3 is 13 residues long. The germline gives CDR1 SGHTA, CDR2 FQGNSA. Trimming removed 4 bases from V and 9 bases from J; junction bases left unmatched: 6. CDR3 coding DNA: TGTGCCAGCAGCTCTAGGGGGCTCCCTGAGCAGTTCTTC. Encoded protein: CASSSRGLPEQFF.

The chain is built from TRBV7-2 and TRBJ2-3; TRBD2 aligns across 10 bases. Germline V gives CDR1 SGHTA, CDR2 FQGNSA. This CDR3 has 18 amino acids. Losses at the gene ends were 1 base for V and 2 bases for J; bases not matched to a gene: 9. The CDR3 sequence is CASSLGELTSGYTDTQYF. In nucleotides, the CDR3 is TGTGCCAGCAGCTTAGGGGAATTGACTAGCGGGTACACAGATACGCAGTATTTT. The entire variable domain, with the rest obtained from reference TRBV7-2 and TRBJ2-3, is as follows: GAGVSQSPSNKVTEKGKDVELRCDPISGHTALYWYRQSLGQGLEFLIYFQGNSAPDKSGLPSDRFSAERTGGSVSTLTIQRTQQEDSAVYLCASSLGELTSGYTDTQYFGPGTRLTVL.

The chain recombines TRBV5-1 with TRBJ2-7; 7 bases line up with TRBD2. The CDR3 extends over 16 amino acids. V trimming: 3 bases; J trimming: 6 bases; junction bases outside the gene matches: 15. From germline, CDR1 is SGHRS and CDR2 YFSETQ. Here the CDR3 DNA reads TGCGCCAGCAGCTGGGGACTATCCACGGGTTCGGGCGAGCAGTACTTC. Amino acids: CASSWGLSTGSGEQYF.

V gene TRBV5-6 combines with J gene TRBJ1-5, with 8 bases aligning to TRBD1. There are 15 residues in the CDR3. From germline, CDR1 is SGHDT and CDR2 YYEEEE. After removal of 3 bases from V and 7 bases from J, the junction contained 9 bases not matched to a gene. The CDR3 nucleotides are TGTGCCAGCAGCTCGTCCCGGACAGGGAACCAGCCCCAGCATTTT. Translated: CASSSSRTGNQPQHF. Variable domain in full (rest from reference TRBV5-6 and TRBJ1-5): DAGVTQSPTHLIKTRGQQVTLRCSPKSGHDTVSWYQQALGQGPQFIFQYYEEEERQRGNFPDRFSGHQFPNYSSELNVNALLLGDSALYLCASSSSRTGNQPQHFGDGTRLSIL.

This rearrangement joins TRBV7-9 to TRBJ1-1; TRBD1 matches at 9 bases. Per germline, CDR1 SEHNR and CDR2 FQNEAQ (reference sequence). The CDR3 is 14 residues long. Losses at the gene ends were 5 bases for V and 4 bases for J; bases not matched to a gene: 5. CDR3 amino acids: CASSPTTGGTEAFF. The CDR3 DNA follows: TGTGCCAGCAGCCCAACGACAGGGGGCACTGAAGCTTTCTTT.

Note on this clone: A read error may account for a junction end that differs from germline. The chain joins TRBV7-7 to TRBJ1-1, with a possible D match to TRBD1 (6 bases). This CDR3 region has 11 residues. The germline gives CDR1 SSHAT, CDR2 FNYEAQ (reference sequence). CDR3 DNA sequence: TGTGCTAGCAGGCCAGGGGCTGAAGCTTTCTTT. It is translated as CASRPGAEAFF.

This chain joins TRBV5-1 and TRBJ2-3; D remains ambiguous. V lost 4 bases to trimming and J lost 5 bases, with 17 bases between them. Per germline, CDR1 SGHRS and CDR2 YFSETQ. The CDR3 sequence is 15 residues long. The CDR3 sequence is CASSRTGSPGDTQYF. Written as DNA, the CDR3 is TGCGCCAGCAGCCGCACCGGATCCCCAGGAGATACGCAGTATTTT.